This is a list of T cell receptor beta chains from one sample in a study of blood T cell repertoires in COVID-19. Some clones are missing from TCRdb's copy, which holds only in-frame ones; the method was immunoSEQ multiplex PCR. Among 150,000 to 200,000 clones listed, about 86% were seen once. Sequencing was carried out using peripheral blood. These receptor sequences come from a man aged 25 to 40 with active or convalescent COVID-19. Both conserved end residues are part of each CDR3. A D gene is named only where the DNA matches it firmly. Clone sizes are given selectively: once, few, many, or a class where the clone is expanded.

j_call v_call d_call clone_size cdr3_aa
TRBJ1-2 TRBV20-1 TRBD1 . CSADGTGGYTF
TRBJ2-7 TRBV7-2 TRBD1 . CASSLQSHRGNEQYF
TRBJ2-5 TRBV20-1 . . CSAWGPAHDF
TRBJ2-5 TRBV19 TRBD2 . CASSTMGGQETQYF
TRBJ1-1 TRBV30 . . CAWDSGSLAEAFF
TRBJ1-6 TRBV6-5 . . CASSNGQANSPLHF
TRBJ2-6 TRBV3-1/TRBV3-2 . . CASSQVLVNSGANVLTF
TRBJ1-5 TRBV27 . . CASSLGGARQPQHF
TRBJ1-1 TRBV7-9 TRBD1 . CASRERQGLNTEAFF
TRBJ1-2 TRBV5-4 TRBD1 few CASSLNRGRGGYTF
TRBJ1-3 TRBV6-1 . . CASSEEDLGSGNTIYF
TRBJ1-6 TRBV14 . . CASSQDRRAGRPSLWNSPLHF
TRBJ2-7 TRBV6-5 TRBD2 . CASSYVAGEPYEQYF
TRBJ1-5 TRBV18 . . CASSPRDVGNQPQHF
TRBJ2-3 TRBV6-2/TRBV6-3 . . CASSYWGQGDGVWGTDTQYF
TRBJ1-1 TRBV19 . . CASSMDIANTEAFF
TRBJ1-4 TRBV5-6 . . CASSLAAGGKLFF
TRBJ1-2 TRBV5-5 . . CASSPQRQGSNYGYTF
TRBJ2-3 TRBV5-1 TRBD1 . CASSRGTGEQYF
TRBJ2-7 TRBV19 TRBD2 once CASSIVAGVYEQYF
TRBJ2-5 TRBV24-1 TRBD1 . CATSDRTGGVGTQYF
TRBJ2-5 TRBV28 . . CASSFDRSQETQYF
TRBJ1-1 TRBV2 . . CASSEQELGAFF